This TCR beta chain was captured by sequencing in a study of human T cells and chemical hapten exposure. This CDR3 is built from 15 residues. The V segment lost 7 bases and the J segment 2 bases; nucleotides outside the gene matches: 10. CDR1 and CDR2 (germline): MDHEN, SYDVKM. Time point of the sample: patch test 2, 6 weeks after DPC sensitization. Treatment given: therapeutic diphenylcyclopropenone sensitization with weekly scalp DPC. The authors' processing: Sequenced samples showed a median of around 91,000 TCRs each, with counts running from about 20,000 to 690,000. From the RACE reads, TCRdb called clonotypes with MiXCR, one entry per CDR3 protein. The V and J calls were not made by the authors but by TCRdb's processing. The table includes approximately 95,000 distinct CDR3 sequences, about an eighth detected once.

This chain uses TRBV28 with TRBJ1-1, with 7 bases lining up with TRBD1. The input for sequencing was whole blood, taken in connection with sensitization to the hapten diphenylcyclopropenone (DPC). This TCR was sampled from a woman between 40 and 55 years old with alopecia areata. Some clones in this sample may be carry-over from other donors' samples. The CDR3 here is CASTFLDRENTEAFF. The CDR3 DNA reads as TGTGCCAGCACCTTCCTCGACAGGGAAAACACTGAAGCTTTCTTT.